This T cell receptor (beta chain) was identified during a study of blood T cell repertoires in COVID-19 (dated by TCRdb to about 2020). Turning to the overall study: Collaborator samples came from the United States, Italy and Spain and covered acute and convalescent phases of COVID-19. Where available, HLA class I and class II types were taken from metadata supplied by the sample provider and were not determined by assay-based typing. A de-identified subject ID, COVID-19 status, age in years and sex were almost always included in the sample metadata. The prospective study material was composed of cDNA or gDNA derived from T cells, B-cell-depleted T cells, or PBMCs. Samples came from the ongoing ImmuneRACE study (first 160 participants) plus 1,254 subjects from 6 global collaborators. The repertoires were released in a freely available public database meant as a resource for research on the immune response to SARS-CoV-2. The dataset comprised deeply sampled blood TCRbeta repertoires from subjects exposed to, actively infected with, or recovered from COVID-19.

Here is what the overall study found, with its caveats: The quantity of clinical and demographic metadata differed by source and by participant and was supplied without curation.

This clone was observed once. What this receptor recognizes is not known. The input lacks base qualities; no much larger clone sits a single base away. One collaborating source in Seattle enrolled patients during active infection and followed them longitudinally through the course of disease. Each collaborating institution followed its own protocols to collect whole blood in K2EDTA tubes. Collaborator samples were shipped for TCRbeta analysis as frozen whole blood, isolated PBMCs, or DNA extracted from either sample type. TCRbeta CDR3 regions were amplified from genomic DNA using the immunoSEQ Assay, a bias-controlled multiplex PCR. Regarding the original processing steps: The number of nucleated cells in each sample was estimated by amplification of reference gene primers within the assay. To quantify the absolute abundance of each unique TCRbeta CDR3 rearrangement, sequence reads were collapsed and filtered. For each sample, productive Simpson clonality was calculated as the square root of Simpson's diversity index across productive rearrangements. Sourced from immuneACCESS, this table was stored by TCRdb with only in-frame sequences that have V and J called. A share of the clones is absent; for the studies checked, an unresolved V gene accounts for under half, and the remainder has no known explanation. V and J calls plus clone size are reproduced from that table; the DNA served to infer D and trimming. Here the sample has about 340,000 clones; 88% occur a single time. 6% to 8.5% of the sample goes to the ten largest clones.

This TCR came from a woman aged 70 to 79 with COVID-19, enrolled during active disease. The source material was peripheral blood.

This receptor carries the CDR3 CASSAGLAGVQETQYF. The DNA reads TGTGCCAGCAGCGCTGGACTAGCGGGGGTACAAGAGACCCAGTACTTC. The chain was built from TRBV5-8 and TRBJ2-5; 13 bases in the junction line up with TRBD2. The germline V gene gives CDR1 as SGHTS and CDR2 as YDEGEE. Inclusive of the bounding cysteine and phenylalanine, the CDR3 is 16 residues long. Solely the CDR3 DNA is kept, with 48 bases framed from the first base. V ends up 4 bases short and J 2 bases short, with an unmatched junction base count of 5.